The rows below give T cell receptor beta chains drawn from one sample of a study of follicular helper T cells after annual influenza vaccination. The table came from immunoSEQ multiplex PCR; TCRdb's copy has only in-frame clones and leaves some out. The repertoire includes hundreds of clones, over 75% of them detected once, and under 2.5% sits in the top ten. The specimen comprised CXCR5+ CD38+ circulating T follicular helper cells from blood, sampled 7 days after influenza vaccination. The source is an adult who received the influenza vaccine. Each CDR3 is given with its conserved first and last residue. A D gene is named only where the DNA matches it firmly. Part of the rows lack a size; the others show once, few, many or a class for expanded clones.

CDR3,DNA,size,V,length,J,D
CASSLAESYEQYF,TGTGCCAGCAGCTTAGCGGAGTCCTACGAGCAGTACTTC,-,TRBV7-2,13,TRBJ2-7,-
CAWQIPRYKSRANVLTF,TGTGCCTGGCAGATTCCGCGTTATAAAAGTCGGGCCAACGTCCTGACTTTC,-,TRBV30,17,TRBJ2-6,-
CASSKESIGEKLFF,TGTGCCAGCTCAAAAGAGTCAATTGGTGAAAAACTGTTTTTT,-,TRBV18,14,TRBJ1-4,-
CASSFGPILSYEQYF,TGTGCCAGCTCTTTCGGACCGATTCTCTCCTACGAGCAGTACTTC,-,TRBV18,15,TRBJ2-7,-
CASSQATDNEKLFF,TGCGCCAGCAGTCAAGCGACGGATAATGAAAAACTGTTTTTT,-,TRBV23-1,14,TRBJ1-4,-
CASSYEQGYEQYF,TGTGCCAGCTCATACGAACAGGGCTACGAGCAGTACTTC,few,TRBV18,13,TRBJ2-7,-
CASSPLMGGGNEKLFF,TGTGCCAGCAGCCCCCTCATGGGGGGGGGCAATGAAAAACTGTTTTTT,-,TRBV7-9,16,TRBJ1-4,-
CASSLYPPGAGTKNIQYF,TGTGCCAGCAGTTTATACCCCCCGGGGGCGGGAACCAAAAACATTCAGTACTTC,-,TRBV27,18,TRBJ2-4,-
CASSLFGGATEAFF,TGCGCCAGCAGCCTGTTTGGGGGCGCGACTGAAGCTTTCTTT,once,TRBV5-1,14,TRBJ1-1,-
CASTREAGKETEAFF,TGCGCCAGCACCCGCGAAGCTGGGAAGGAGACTGAAGCTTTCTTT,-,TRBV4-3,15,TRBJ1-1,-
CASSLLPDTEAFF,TGCGCCAGCAGCTTGCTACCTGACACTGAAGCTTTCTTT,-,TRBV5-1,13,TRBJ1-1,-
CASSLDGTGGNTGELFF,TGTGCCAGCAGCTTAGATGGGACGGGGGGCAACACCGGGGAGCTGTTTTTT,-,TRBV11-2,17,TRBJ2-2,-
CAMSQGLGDTQYF,TGTGCCATGTCACAGGGGTTGGGGGATACGCAGTATTTT,-,TRBV5-6,13,TRBJ2-3,TRBD1
CARGQPAANYGYTF,TGCGCCAGAGGACAGCCCGCAGCTAACTATGGCTACACCTTC,-,TRBV5-1,14,TRBJ1-2,-
CASSPDRSGTEAFF,TGTGCCAGCTCACCAGATAGATCGGGGACTGAAGCTTTCTTT,once,TRBV18,14,TRBJ1-1,-
CASSLDGNQPQHF,TGCGCCAGCAGCTTGGACGGAAATCAGCCCCAGCATTTT,-,TRBV5-1,13,TRBJ1-5,-
CASSRTYNQPQHF,TGCGCCAGCAGCCGTACATACAATCAGCCCCAGCATTTT,-,TRBV7-8,13,TRBJ1-5,-
CASLGQGGTEAFF,TGTGCCAGCCTAGGACAGGGTGGCACTGAAGCTTTCTTT,-,TRBV6-5,13,TRBJ1-1,TRBD1
CASSDSLDTDTQYF,TGTGCCAGCAGTGACTCGCTAGACACAGATACGCAGTATTTT,-,TRBV6-4,14,TRBJ2-3,-
CASSRTSGGVPQETQYF,TGTGCCAGCTCGCGGACTAGCGGGGGGGTCCCCCAAGAGACCCAGTACTTC,-,TRBV18,17,TRBJ2-5,TRBD2
CASTRGSGYTF,TGTGCCAGTACCAGGGGATCTGGCTACACCTTC,-,TRBV19,11,TRBJ1-2,-
CASSVGPDYGYTF,TGTGCCAGCAGTGTTGGACCCGACTATGGCTACACCTTC,few,TRBV25-1,13,TRBJ1-2,-
CASKREGMGGYTF,TGTGCCAGCAAGCGGGAGGGCATGGGTGGCTACACCTTC,-,TRBV2,13,TRBJ1-2,-
CASRRSLATVLDEQYF,TGTGCCAGCAGACGAAGCCTAGCTACCGTGTTAGACGAGCAGTACTTC,-,TRBV21-1,16,TRBJ2-7,-
CRSAEAFF,TGCAGGTCCGCTGAAGCTTTCTTT,-,TRBV29-1,8,TRBJ1-1,-
CASSPHSNQPQHF,TGTGCCAGCAGTCCCCATAGCAATCAGCCCCAGCATTTT,-,TRBV2,13,TRBJ1-5,-
CASSPPGTGEVGTEAFF,TGCGCCAGCAGCCCCCCCGGGACAGGTGAGGTGGGCACTGAAGCTTTCTTT,-,TRBV5-1,17,TRBJ1-1,TRBD1
CASSQWGGGQGYGNTEAFF,TGCGCCAGCAGCCAATGGGGTGGCGGACAGGGATACGGGAACACTGAAGCTTTCTTT,-,TRBV4-3,19,TRBJ1-1,TRBD1
CASSFRLPTGKAFF,TGTGCCAGCAGTTTCCGCCTACCGACAGGGAAAGCTTTCTTT,-,TRBV28,14,TRBJ1-1,TRBD1
CASSLGSDRGIQPQHF,TGTGCCAGCAGCTTAGGTTCGGACAGGGGAATTCAGCCCCAGCATTTT,-,TRBV11-1,16,TRBJ1-5,TRBD1
CASSPDRRDQPQHF,TGTGCCAGCAGCCCCGACAGGAGGGATCAGCCCCAGCATTTT,few,TRBV7-8,14,TRBJ1-5,-
CSASQHTEAFF,TGCAGTGCTAGTCAGCACACTGAAGCTTTCTTT,once,TRBV20-1,11,TRBJ1-1,-
CASSKLSSGANVLTF,TGTGCCAGCAGTAAATTGTCCTCTGGGGCCAACGTCCTGACTTTC,-,TRBV27,15,TRBJ2-6,-
CASSPGANMYNEQFF,TGTGCCAGCTCGCCCGGGGCCAACATGTACAATGAGCAGTTCTTC,once,TRBV18,15,TRBJ2-1,-
CASSPMGGLNTGELFF,TGTGCCAGCAGCCCTATGGGGGGCCTTAACACCGGGGAGCTGTTTTTT,-,TRBV5-5,16,TRBJ2-2,-
CASSYPDSSNQPQHF,TGTGCCAGCAGTTACCCCGACAGTAGCAATCAGCCCCAGCATTTT,-,TRBV6-6,15,TRBJ1-5,-
CASSFDTQNYGYTF,TGTGCCAGCAGCTTTGATACCCAAAACTATGGCTACACCTTC,-,TRBV11-2,14,TRBJ1-2,-
CATSSGGGLAGFQFF,TGTGCCACCAGCAGTGGGGGCGGACTAGCGGGATTTCAGTTCTTC,-,TRBV15,15,TRBJ2-1,TRBD2
CASSLFGDEKLFF,TGTGCCAGCAGCTTATTTGGGGATGAAAAACTGTTTTTT,-,TRBV7-9,13,TRBJ1-4,-
CASSPNRVLGYTF,TGTGCCAGCAGCCCAAACAGGGTCTTGGGCTACACCTTC,few,TRBV7-2,13,TRBJ1-2,-
CASSPRQGSTAEQYF,TGTGCCAGCAGCCCACGACAGGGAAGTACGGCAGAGCAGTACTTC,-,TRBV5-5,15,TRBJ2-7,TRBD1
CATSRAGGSTGELFF,TGTGCCACCAGCAGAGCGGGGGGGTCCACCGGGGAGCTGTTTTTT,-,TRBV15,15,TRBJ2-2,TRBD2
CASSQGRDQETQYF,TGCGCCAGCAGCCAAGGGAGGGATCAAGAGACCCAGTACTTC,-,TRBV4-1,14,TRBJ2-5,-
CAWSVRSGGGYNSPLHF,TGTGCCTGGAGTGTACGCTCGGGGGGAGGGTATAATTCACCCCTCCACTTT,-,TRBV30,17,TRBJ1-6,-
CASSGQGADQPQHF,TGTGCCAGCAGCGGACAGGGGGCCGATCAGCCCCAGCATTTT,-,TRBV7-2,14,TRBJ1-5,TRBD1